The 28 T cell receptor beta chains reported below all come from one sample, sequenced in a study of control samples from healthy donors and cancer patients. TCRdb's copy holds only in-frame clones and misses some; the assay was immunoSEQ multiplex PCR. Here the sample spans about 130,000 clones, 75% to 95% being singletons. Material: blood. Receptors originate from a man aged 35-49 years in good health.

The rearrangement uses TRBV7-9 and TRBJ1-5, with no clear D. V lost 8 bases to trimming and J lost 7 bases, with 6 bases between them. This CDR3 region has 10 residues. Germline CDR1 SEHNR, CDR2 FQNEAQ (reference sequence). The CDR3 DNA sequence: TGTGCCAGCCTGATGCAGCCCCAGCATTTT. This translates into CASLMQPQHF.

The chain is built from TRBV11-1 and TRBJ2-3; D tentatively reads TRBD1 or TRBD2 (5 bases each). Germline V CDR1 and CDR2: SGHAT, FQDESV (reference sequence). The CDR3 is 14 residues long. Trimming stripped 8 bases from V and 0 bases from J, with 12 bases between. CDR3 sequence: CASSPGTSTDTQYF. DNA for the CDR3: TGTGCCAGCTCCCCCGGGACCAGCACAGATACGCAGTATTTT.

This sequence joins TRBV6-1 and TRBJ2-2; TRBD1 is a possible D gene (6 bases). This CDR3 has 16 amino acids. Trimming pared 4 bases from V and 5 bases from J, leaving 17 bases between. Germline V CDR1 and CDR2: MNHNS, SASEGT. CDR3 residues: CASSVMPGQETGELFF. The CDR3, as DNA: TGTGCCAGCAGTGTAATGCCGGGACAAGAGACCGGGGAGCTGTTTTTT.

The chain employs TRBV27 and TRBJ2-1; a possible D gene is TRBD2 (6 bases). Germline values: CDR1 MNHEY, CDR2 SMNVEV (reference sequence). V was trimmed by 7 bases and J by 0 bases, leaving 10 bases between them. This CDR3 is built from 14 residues. CDR3 in DNA: TGTGCCAGCACCTGGAGGGACTCCTACAATGAGCAGTTCTTC. Translated, it gives CASTWRDSYNEQFF.

This chain uses TRBV5-6 with TRBJ1-5; 7 bases map to TRBD1. V was pared by 3 bases and J by 0 bases, with 6 bases of the junction left unmatched. Per the germline V gene, CDR1 is SGHDT and CDR2 is YYEEEE. This CDR3 comprises 16 residues. CDR3 protein: CASSSGGGLSNQPQHF. Written as DNA, the CDR3 is TGTGCCAGCAGCTCAGGGGGAGGGCTTAGCAATCAGCCCCAGCATTTT.

This clone was counted between two and nine times. J is TRBJ2-7 and V is TRBV5-1, with 11 bases that match TRBD2. Germline CDR1 and CDR2: SGHRS and YFSETQ. This CDR3 comprises 14 residues. V lost 3 bases and J lost 1; bases outside the gene matches: 0. The CDR3 coding sequence is TGCGCCAGCAGCTCTAGCGGGGGGTCCTACGAGCAGTACTTC. The encoded protein is CASSSSGGSYEQYF.

J is TRBJ2-1 and V is TRBV21-1. TRBV21-1 is a pseudogene segment. The CDR3 loop spans 14 amino acids. The DNA for the CDR3 is TGTGCCAGCAGCAGCCGGGACGCGTTAACTGAGCAGTTCTTC. Translation gives CASSSRDALTEQFF.

The CDR3, as DNA: TGTGCCAGCAGCCCCCGGACAGGGGGCCACGAGCAGTTCTTC. It codes for CASSPRTGGHEQFF. The rearrangement joins TRBV7-3 to TRBJ2-1; TRBD1 matches 11 bases. With 5 bases clipped from V and 10 bases from J, the junction kept 7 bases outside the gene matches. CDR1 is SGHTA and CDR2 is FQGTGA in the germline V gene. CDR3 length: 14 residues. Supplemented by reference TRBV7-3 and TRBJ2-1, the full variable domain reads GAGVSQTPSNKVTEKGKYVELRCDPISGHTALYWYRQSLGQGPEFLIYFQGTGAADDSGLPNDRFFAVRPEGSVSTLKIQRTERGDSAVYLCASSPRTGGHEQFFGPGTRLTVL.

V usage is TRBV19 and J usage is TRBJ2-7; a weak D match, TRBD1 (6 bases). Per germline, CDR1 LNHDA and CDR2 SQIVND (reference sequence). Between the trimmed V and J ends, which lost 10 bases and 2 bases, there was a span of 18 bases. This CDR3 spans 14 amino acids. In nucleotides, the CDR3 is TGTGCCACCCGACCCAGGGGCCCTCCCTACGAGCAGTACTTC. Translating it yields CATRPRGPPYEQYF.

The chain joins TRBV19 to TRBJ2-5; 7 bases align to TRBD1. CDR1 LNHDA and CDR2 SQIVND come from the germline V gene (reference sequence). CDR3 length: 16 amino acids. J lost 7 bases, V lost 3 bases, and 14 bases had no gene match. The CDR3 DNA reads as TGTGCCAGTAGTATTGAAGGGACAGATCCATTTGGGACCCAGTACTTC. This gives the protein CASSIEGTDPFGTQYF.

This rearrangement joins TRBV5-1 to TRBJ1-1, with 7 bases identical to TRBD1. Per the germline V gene, CDR1 is SGHRS and CDR2 is YFSETQ. J gave up 4 bases and V 0 bases, and 3 bases lay outside the gene matches. The CDR3 loop spans 14 amino acids. The CDR3 DNA sequence: TGCGCCAGCAGCTTGGGGACAGGAGGCACTGAAGCTTTCTTT. It codes for CASSLGTGGTEAFF.

This chain connects TRBV3-1 (or the pseudogene TRBV3-2) to TRBJ2-7; D perhaps matches TRBD2 (6 bases). The V end lost 3 bases, the J end lost 2 bases, and 14 bases lay between the germline ends. The CDR3 contains 15 residues. The germline CDR1 and CDR2 sequences are LGHDT and YNNKEL (reference sequence). The CDR3 sequence: CASSHTGSGTYEQYF. The CDR3 DNA reads TGTGCCAGCAGCCACACCGGGAGCGGCACCTACGAGCAGTACTTC.

V usage is TRBV9 and J usage is TRBJ2-2, with 8 bases aligning to TRBD2. The CDR3 is 16 residues long. Germline CDR1 reads SGDLS; CDR2 reads YYNGEE. V gave up 4 bases and J gave up 0 bases; unmatched junction bases: 5. The DNA of the CDR3 is TGTGCCAGCAGCTGGACCGGGGGGGCGAACACCGGGGAGCTGTTTTTT. Translation: CASSWTGGANTGELFF.

The chain employs TRBV13 and TRBJ1-6, with 9 positions matching TRBD1. V shed 2 bases and J 7 bases; nucleotides not matched to a gene: 6. The CDR3 totals 16 residues. CDR1 PRHDT and CDR2 FYEKMQ come from the germline V gene (reference sequence). The CDR3 DNA is TGTGCCAGCAGCTTAAAACAGGGGGCGAGAAATTCACCCCTCCACTTT. Translated: CASSLKQGARNSPLHF.

The V gene is TRBV12-5, the J gene TRBJ1-2, with D tentatively TRBD1 (5 bases). The CDR3 covers 13 residues. Germline-derived CDR1 and CDR2 are LGHNT and FRNRAP. The V end lost 7 bases, the J end lost 6 bases, and 15 bases lay between the germline ends. The CDR3 reads CASAPGWGDGYTF. The CDR3 region has the DNA TGTGCTAGTGCCCCCGGGTGGGGGGATGGCTACACCTTC.

J is TRBJ2-3 and V is TRBV5-1; D might be TRBD1 (5 bases). V was clipped by 4 bases and J by 5 bases, with 14 bases between them. Per germline, CDR1 SGHRS and CDR2 YFSETQ. This CDR3 spans 14 amino acids. The CDR3 region has the DNA TGCGCCAGCAGCACTCCTCTGACAGAAGATACGCAGTATTTT. It yields the protein CASSTPLTEDTQYF.

This sequence joins TRBV11-2 and TRBJ2-1, with D tentatively TRBD1 or TRBD2 (6 bases each). Trimming removed 1 base at V and 4 bases at J, with 11 bases between. The CDR3 spans 15 residues. Germline CDR1 reads SGHAT; CDR2 reads FQNNGV. CDR3 coding DNA: TGTGCCAGCAGCTTAGTGGGGGGCGTTTACAATGAGCAGTTCTTC. This gives the protein CASSLVGGVYNEQFF.

Turning to this clone: The same CDR3 arises from other DNA sequences in this sample as well. The V gene is TRBV5-1, the J gene TRBJ2-2; D is undetermined. The CDR3 is made up of 14 amino acids. Germline assignment: CDR1 SGHRS and CDR2 YFSETQ. V was shortened by 5 bases and J by 0 bases, with 8 bases between the two germline ends. CDR3 sequence (DNA): TGCGCCAGCAGTCGGACCGCGAACACCGGGGAGCTGTTTTTT. Protein: CASSRTANTGELFF.

This clone was seen only once. The chain links TRBV24-1 to TRBJ2-2, with a weak D call TRBD2 (5 bases). The V and J ends lost 9 bases and 4 bases respectively, with 8 bases between them. CDR3 length: 12 residues. Germline V gene sequence: CDR1 KGHDR, CDR2 SFDVKD. The CDR3 DNA reads TGTGCCACCCAAGCGGCCACCGGGGAGCTGTTTTTT. Its protein is CATQAATGELFF.

The chain couples TRBV11-3 to TRBJ2-3; TRBD2 matches at 7 bases. Germline CDR1 and CDR2: SGHNT and YENEEA. Trimming took 0 bases from V and 6 from J; bases not matched to a gene: 3. CDR3 length equals 14 residues. The CDR3 nucleotides are TGTGCCAGCAGCTTAGACGGGGGGACGGATACGCAGTATTTT. The encoded protein is CASSLDGGTDTQYF.

The J gene is TRBJ1-2, the V gene TRBV5-1, with TRBD1 identical over 7 bases. J lost 6 bases, V lost 4 bases, and 3 bases had no gene match. This CDR3 region has 12 residues. Per germline, CDR1 SGHRS and CDR2 YFSETQ. The CDR3 loop reads CASSTDRDGYTF. DNA of the CDR3: TGCGCCAGCAGCACTGACAGGGATGGCTACACCTTC.

The V call is TRBV28, the J call TRBJ2-2, with a weak D call TRBD2 (6 bases). Germline-derived CDR1 and CDR2 are MDHEN and SYDVKM. V lost 3 bases and J lost 1, with 9 bases in between. The CDR3 extends over 15 amino acids. CDR3 nucleotide sequence: TGTGCCAGCAGTTTTTCCGGGGGGAACACCGGGGAGCTGTTTTTT. The encoded protein is CASSFSGGNTGELFF.

The chain employs TRBV3-1 (or the pseudogene TRBV3-2) and TRBJ1-2, with D tentatively TRBD1 (5 bases). V was shortened by 0 bases and J by 4 bases, with 6 bases between the two germline ends. This CDR3 has 13 amino acids. Germline V gives CDR1 LGHDT, CDR2 YNNKEL (reference sequence). The CDR3 loop reads CASSQDRVYGYTF. CDR3 coding DNA: TGTGCCAGCAGCCAAGACAGGGTCTATGGCTACACCTTC.

The V call is TRBV5-4, the J call TRBJ1-2, with D possibly matching TRBD1 (5 bases). Trimming stripped 0 bases from V and 3 bases from J, with 9 bases between. Per the germline V gene, CDR1 is SGHNT and CDR2 is YYREEE (reference sequence). The CDR3 runs to 14 residues. The DNA of the CDR3 is TGTGCCAGCAGCTTGGAGGAGGGGCACTATGGCTACACCTTC. Amino acid sequence: CASSLEEGHYGYTF.

The CDR3 DNA sequence: TGTGCCAGCAATGGGGCAGAAACGAACACCGGGGAGCTGTTTTTT. As protein: CASNGAETNTGELFF. V usage is TRBV6-6 and J usage is TRBJ2-2; tentatively, D is TRBD1 (5 bases). CDR1 and CDR2 (germline): MNHNY, SVGAGI (reference sequence). Deletions cut 7 bases from V and 0 bases from J, with 12 bases between. There are 15 residues in the CDR3.

The J gene is TRBJ2-5, the V gene TRBV5-4; D call uncertain. The CDR3 extends over 14 amino acids. Deletions cut 0 bases from V and 2 bases from J, with 8 bases between. Germline values: CDR1 SGHNT, CDR2 YYREEE (reference sequence). CDR3 in amino acids: CASSLVGIQETQYF. CDR3 sequence (DNA): TGTGCCAGCAGCTTGGTGGGGATTCAAGAGACCCAGTACTTC.

The sample holds one count of this clone. The chain uses TRBV5-8 and TRBJ2-1; the D gene is possibly TRBD2 (6 bases). Trimming pared 3 bases from V and 4 bases from J, leaving 23 bases between. Germline-derived CDR1 and CDR2 are SGHTS and YDEGEE. The CDR3 is made up of 18 amino acids. The CDR3 sequence: CASSSSAGRTLGYNEQFF. The CDR3 coding sequence is TGTGCCAGCAGCTCATCCGCGGGACGGACCTTAGGTTACAATGAGCAGTTCTTC.

This clone was detected only once. This chain connects TRBV10-3 to TRBJ2-5; D ambiguous. The germline V and J ends were trimmed by 7 bases and 0 bases, with 9 bases remaining between them. Germline assignment: CDR1 ENHRY and CDR2 SYGVKD. The CDR3 extends over 13 amino acids. CDR3 nucleotides: TGTGCCATCAAGACGGAGAACCAAGAGACCCAGTACTTC. This gives the protein CAIKTENQETQYF.